A single sample is the source of the 8 T cell receptor beta chains below, sequenced in a study of T cell responses to AZD1222 COVID-19 vaccine. Profiling relied on immunoSEQ multiplex PCR, and the TCRdb table lists in-frame clones only, not all of them. The sample gives roughly 80,000 clones, 75% to 95% of which show up once; around 8% is in the top ten. Sequenced material: peripheral blood, taken 28 days after the second AZD1222 dose. Receptors were obtained from an adult who received the AZD1222 COVID-19 vaccine.

The chain joins TRBV6-5 to TRBJ1-2, with no clear D. The CDR3 has 10 amino acids. V was shortened by 10 bases and J by 8 bases, with 11 bases between the two germline ends. CDR1 MNHEY and CDR2 SVGAGI come from the germline V gene. CDR3 sequence reads: CATVSYGYTF. The CDR3 coding sequence is TGTGCCACCGTATCATACGGCTACACCTTC.

The J gene is TRBJ2-7, the V gene TRBV27; maybe TRBD2 (6 bases). V was clipped by 4 bases and J by 6 bases, with 13 bases between them. The germline CDR1 and CDR2 sequences are MNHEY and SMNVEV (reference sequence). The CDR3 runs 13 residues. The CDR3 region is CASSWIGGVEQYF. In DNA form, the CDR3 reads TGTGCCAGCAGTTGGATCGGAGGGGTCGAGCAGTACTTC.

J is TRBJ2-3 and V is TRBV7-2; TRBD2 is a possible D gene (6 bases). Germline values: CDR1 SGHTA, CDR2 FQGNSA. Trimming took off 2 bases at V and 6 bases at J, with 12 bases between the two ends. This CDR3 spans 14 amino acids. CDR3 region: CASSLSGGTDTQYF. In DNA form, the CDR3 reads TGTGCCAGCAGCTTATCCGGGGGAACGGATACGCAGTATTTT.

Here the CDR3 reads CAWRPVSNTIYF. The CDR3 nucleotides read TGTGCCTGGAGACCGGTGTCAAACACCATATATTTT. J is TRBJ1-3 and V is TRBV30; no definite D call. This CDR3 contains 12 residues. Trimming removed 3 bases from V and 6 bases from J, with 9 bases in between. Germline V gene data show CDR1 as GTSNPN and CDR2 as SVGIG (reference sequence).

The chain combines TRBV15 with TRBJ1-1; D possibly corresponds to TRBD1 (5 bases). Trimming cost V 3 bases and J 6 bases, with 17 bases left between them. Germline V gene sequence: CDR1 LNHNV, CDR2 YYDKDF (reference sequence). This CDR3 region has 15 residues. The CDR3 DNA follows: TGTGCCACCAGCAGGGAGAGGGGCAGGACTCCTGAAGCTTTCTTT. Translating it yields CATSRERGRTPEAFF.

The chain carries TRBV7-2 and TRBJ1-5; tentative D call: TRBD1 (6 bases). The germline gives CDR1 SGHTA, CDR2 FQGNSA. This CDR3 has 13 amino acids. Trimming took off 1 base at V and 9 bases at J, with 10 bases between the two ends. The CDR3 is CASSLVQGGPQHF. The DNA of the CDR3 is TGTGCCAGCAGCTTAGTACAGGGAGGGCCCCAGCATTTT.

J is TRBJ2-7 and V is TRBV28; D is possibly TRBD1 (6 bases). The CDR3 is 13 amino acids. The V end lost 2 bases, the J end lost 5 bases, and 10 bases lay between the germline ends. Germline V lookup: CDR1 MDHEN, CDR2 SYDVKM. The CDR3 region is CASSLTGKHEQYF. The CDR3, as DNA: TGTGCCAGCAGTTTAACAGGGAAACACGAGCAGTACTTC.

J is TRBJ2-7 and V is TRBV27; the D gene could be TRBD1 or TRBD2 (5 bases each). CDR1 is MNHEY, CDR2 SMNVEV, per germline (reference sequence). V shed 3 bases and J shed 4 bases, with 10 bases lying between them. CDR3 length: 13 residues. The CDR3 DNA reads TGTGCCAGCAGTTTTGGGGGTGGGTACGAGCAGTACTTC. It codes for CASSFGGGYEQYF.